This TCR beta chain came from a study of identical twins. Study-wide results and limits: Fewer insertions were carried by abundant cord blood beta clonotypes, but none was seen in memory repertoires.

As regards this clonotype: Its antigen is not known.

Template switching, a step in the protocol, added a universal primer site, and cDNA carried unique molecular identifiers. TCRdb reprocessed the 5' RACE reads via MiXCR and lists one record per CDR3 protein. The sample contains about 890,000 distinct CDR3 sequences, approximately 13% of which appear only once. The germline V gene has CDR1 SGHRS and CDR2 YFSETQ. Trimming cost V 0 bases and J 10 bases, with 14 bases left between them. The CDR3 sequence is 14 residues long. The sample also formed part of further work on yellow fever vaccine responses in identical twins.

This receptor was identified in a woman between 18 and 30 years old in good health. The chain carries TRBV5-1 and TRBJ2-1; D is possibly TRBD2 (6 bases). Sequencing was performed on PBMCs. CDR3 in DNA: TGCGCCAGCAGCTTGGTGGTAGCGGCCAGGGAGCAGTTCTTC. This translates into CASSLVVAAREQFF.